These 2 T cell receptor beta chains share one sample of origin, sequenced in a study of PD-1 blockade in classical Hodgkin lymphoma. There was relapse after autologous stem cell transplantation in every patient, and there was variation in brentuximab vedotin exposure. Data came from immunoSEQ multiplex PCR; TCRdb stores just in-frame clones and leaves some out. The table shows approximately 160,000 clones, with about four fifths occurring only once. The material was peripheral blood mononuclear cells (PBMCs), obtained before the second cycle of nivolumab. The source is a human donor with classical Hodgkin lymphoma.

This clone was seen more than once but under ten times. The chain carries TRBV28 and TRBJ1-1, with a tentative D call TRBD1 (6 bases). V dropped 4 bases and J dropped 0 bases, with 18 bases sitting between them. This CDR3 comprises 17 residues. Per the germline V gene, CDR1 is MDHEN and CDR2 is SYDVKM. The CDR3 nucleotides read TGTGCCAGCAGTTCGGGATGGGGGCAAGACATGAACACTGAAGCTTTCTTT. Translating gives CASSSGWGQDMNTEAFF. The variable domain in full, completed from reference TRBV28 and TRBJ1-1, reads DVKVTQSSRYLVKRTGEKVFLECVQDMDHENMFWYRQDPGLGLRLIYFSYDVKMKEKGDIPEGYSVSREKKERFSLILESASTNQTSMYLCASSSGWGQDMNTEAFFGQGTRLTVV.

The CDR3 is CASSLHGETQYF. CDR3 DNA sequence: TGTGCCAGCAGCTTACACGGGGAGACCCAGTACTTC. This chain links TRBV7-9 with TRBJ2-5, with unresolved D. The CDR3 has 12 amino acids. V was pared by 2 bases and J by 5 bases, with 6 bases between. Germline CDR1 SEHNR, CDR2 FQNEAQ (reference sequence).